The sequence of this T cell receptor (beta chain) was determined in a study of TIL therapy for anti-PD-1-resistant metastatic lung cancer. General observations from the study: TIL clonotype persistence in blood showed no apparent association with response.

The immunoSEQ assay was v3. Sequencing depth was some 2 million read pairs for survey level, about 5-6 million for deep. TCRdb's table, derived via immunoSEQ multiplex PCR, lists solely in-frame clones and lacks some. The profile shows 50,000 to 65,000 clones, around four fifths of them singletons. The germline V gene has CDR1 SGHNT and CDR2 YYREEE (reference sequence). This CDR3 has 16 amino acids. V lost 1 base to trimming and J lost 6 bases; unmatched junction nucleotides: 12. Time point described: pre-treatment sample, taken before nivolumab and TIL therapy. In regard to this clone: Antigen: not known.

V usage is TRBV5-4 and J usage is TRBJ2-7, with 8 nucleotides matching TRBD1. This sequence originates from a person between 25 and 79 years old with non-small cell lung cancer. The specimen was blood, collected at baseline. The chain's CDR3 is CASSLSAGSGGLEQYF. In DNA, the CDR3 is TGTGCCAGCAGCTTGTCCGCAGGGTCAGGGGGCCTCGAGCAGTACTTC. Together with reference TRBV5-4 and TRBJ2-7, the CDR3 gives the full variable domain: ETGVTQSPTHLIKTRGQQVTLRCSSQSGHNTVSWYQQALGQGPQFIFQYYREEENGRGNFPPRFSGLQFPNYSSELNVNALELDDSALYLCASSLSAGSGGLEQYFGPGTRLTVT.